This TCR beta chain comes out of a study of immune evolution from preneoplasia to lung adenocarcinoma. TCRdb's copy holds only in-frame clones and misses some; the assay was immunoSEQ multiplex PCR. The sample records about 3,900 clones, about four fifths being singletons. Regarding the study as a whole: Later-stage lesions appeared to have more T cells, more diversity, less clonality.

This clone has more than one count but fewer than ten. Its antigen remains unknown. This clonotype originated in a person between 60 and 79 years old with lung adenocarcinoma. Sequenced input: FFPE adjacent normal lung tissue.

The DNA for the CDR3 is TGTGCCAGCAGTGCCGGGGAGAACAATCAGCCCCAGCATTTT. It translates to CASSAGENNQPQHF. The chain combines TRBV2 with TRBJ1-5; D not certain. Germline lookup yields CDR1 SNHLY and CDR2 FYNNEI. The V gene lost 4 bases and the J gene lost 3 bases, with 10 bases spanning the gap. The CDR3 length is 14 residues.